A single sample is the source of the 11 T cell receptor beta chains below, sequenced in a study of cytomegalovirus exposure and HLA in healthy donors. This table comes from immunoSEQ multiplex PCR, and its TCRdb copy is limited to in-frame clones, with some not included. The sample consists of roughly 130,000 clones, about nine tenths of them appearing once. Sequenced sample: PBMCs. The origin of the receptors is a man aged 25 to 45 in good health and CMV-seronegative.

The sample holds one count of this clone. This chain links TRBV7-4 with TRBJ1-5; 7 bases align to TRBD1. Germline CDR1 SGHVT, CDR2 SQSDAQ. Trimming cost V 3 bases and J 7 bases; bases outside gene matches: 12. This CDR3 is 16 amino acids long. The CDR3 coding sequence is TGTGCCAGCAGCTTTAGGACAGGCCCATCCCAGCAGCCCCAGCATTTT. It yields the protein CASSFRTGPSQQPQHF.

This sequence joins TRBV5-1 and TRBJ2-7; 11 bases are shared with TRBD2. Germline V gives CDR1 SGHRS, CDR2 YFSETQ. With V trimmed by 0 bases and J by 2 bases, 4 bases remained unmatched. There are 16 residues in the CDR3. In nucleotides, the CDR3 is TGCGCCAGCAGCTTGGGACTAGCGGGGCCGACCTACGAGCAGTACTTC. It specifies CASSLGLAGPTYEQYF.

The chain uses TRBV4-1 and TRBJ2-1; a weak D match, TRBD2 (5 bases). V shed 5 bases and J shed 4 bases, with 18 bases lying between them. The germline gives CDR1 MGHRA, CDR2 YSYEKL. The CDR3 runs to 16 residues. The CDR3 DNA sequence: TGCGCCAGCAGCGGACTCCCTAATAGAGGTTACAATGAGCAGTTCTTC. As protein: CASSGLPNRGYNEQFF.

The V call is TRBV9, the J call TRBJ2-7; D unresolved. CDR1 and CDR2 (germline): SGDLS, YYNGEE. Trimming stripped 3 bases from V and 2 bases from J, with 24 bases between. The CDR3 extends over 18 amino acids. The CDR3 sequence is CASSGGSMGEGSPYEQYF. The CDR3 DNA is TGTGCCAGCAGCGGCGGTAGTATGGGTGAAGGTAGCCCCTACGAGCAGTACTTC.

The CDR3 protein is CAWGAGASAAFF. CDR3 DNA sequence: TGTGCCTGGGGGGCAGGGGCTTCGGCGGCTTTCTTT. This chain uses TRBV30 with TRBJ1-1; possible D gene TRBD1, 6 bases. The CDR3 contains 12 residues. Trimming left V 5 bases short and J 11 bases short, with 18 bases between. CDR1 and CDR2 from the germline V gene are GTSNPN and SVGIG (reference sequence).

This chain connects TRBV29-1 to TRBJ1-1, with 12 bases matching TRBD1. Germline V gives CDR1 SQVTM, CDR2 ANQGSEA. Trimming cost V 7 bases and J 5 bases; bases outside gene matches: 8. CDR3 length equals 14 residues. The CDR3 sequence: CSASGQGARTEAFF. CDR3 coding DNA: TGCAGCGCATCGGGACAGGGGGCGCGGACTGAAGCTTTCTTT.

DNA of the CDR3: TGCGCCAGCAGCCTTAGACAGGGCACAGATACGCAGTATTTT. Its translation: CASSLRQGTDTQYF. V and J are TRBV4-1 and TRBJ2-3; tentative D call: TRBD1 (6 bases). Trimming stripped 4 bases from V and 1 base from J, with 9 bases between. The germline CDR1 and CDR2 sequences are MGHRA and YSYEKL. This CDR3 has 14 residues.

V is TRBV10-3 and J is TRBJ2-2; D gene ambiguous. V lost 4 bases and J 1 base, leaving 10 bases between the germline ends. Germline V CDR1 and CDR2: ENHRY, SYGVKD. The CDR3 has 15 amino acids. The DNA for the CDR3 is TGTGCCATCAGTGTAGCTGCCAGGAACACCGGGGAGCTGTTTTTT. Protein: CAISVAARNTGELFF.

This chain links TRBV19 with TRBJ1-5; D is ambiguous. Trimming stripped 3 bases from V and 3 bases from J, with 12 bases between. The germline CDR1 and CDR2 sequences are LNHDA and SQIVND (reference sequence). The CDR3 spans 15 residues. This CDR3 reads CASSMEGSLNQPQHF. In DNA, the CDR3 is TGTGCCAGTAGTATGGAGGGAAGCCTCAATCAGCCCCAGCATTTT. Supplemented by reference TRBV19 and TRBJ1-5, the full variable domain reads DGGITQSPKYLFRKEGQNVTLSCEQNLNHDAMYWYRQDPGQGLRLIYYSQIVNDFQKGDIAEGYSVSREKKESFPLTVTSAQKNPTAFYLCASSMEGSLNQPQHFGDGTRLSIL.

The chain uses TRBV6-5 and TRBJ1-5, with a possible D match to TRBD1 (6 bases). This CDR3 spans 15 amino acids. V was trimmed by 6 bases and J by 2 bases, leaving 14 bases between them. Germline CDR1 MNHEY, CDR2 SVGAGI. The CDR3 DNA is TGTGCCAGCAGCCAGGACAACAGGGGCAATCAGCCCCAGCATTTT. Translated, it gives CASSQDNRGNQPQHF.

This sequence joins TRBV6-5 and TRBJ1-5, with 10 bases lining up with TRBD1. Germline V CDR1 and CDR2: MNHEY, SVGAGI. Trimming removed 2 bases from V and 6 bases from J; junction bases left unmatched: 1. The CDR3 is 14 amino acids. The CDR3 sequence is CASSYGDRGQPQHF. The DNA of the CDR3 is TGTGCCAGCAGTTACGGGGACAGGGGTCAGCCCCAGCATTTT.